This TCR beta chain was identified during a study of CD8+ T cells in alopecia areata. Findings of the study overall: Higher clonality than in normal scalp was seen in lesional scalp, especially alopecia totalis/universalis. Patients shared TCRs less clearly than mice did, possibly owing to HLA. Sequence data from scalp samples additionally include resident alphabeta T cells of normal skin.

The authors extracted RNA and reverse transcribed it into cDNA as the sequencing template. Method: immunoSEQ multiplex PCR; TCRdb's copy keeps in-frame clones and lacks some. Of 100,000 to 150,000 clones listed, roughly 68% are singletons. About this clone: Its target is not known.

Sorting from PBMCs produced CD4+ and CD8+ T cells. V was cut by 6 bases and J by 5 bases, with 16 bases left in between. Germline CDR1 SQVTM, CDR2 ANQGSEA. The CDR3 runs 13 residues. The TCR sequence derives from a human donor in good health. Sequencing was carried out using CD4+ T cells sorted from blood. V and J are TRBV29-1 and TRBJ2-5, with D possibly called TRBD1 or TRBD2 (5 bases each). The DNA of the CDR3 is TGCAGCGTCCGAGCAAGAGGGGCGGAGACCCAGTACTTC. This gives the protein CSVRARGAETQYF. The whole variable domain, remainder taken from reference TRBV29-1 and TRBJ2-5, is SAVISQKPSRDICQRGTSLTIQCQVDSQVTMMFWYRQQPGQSLTLIATANQGSEATYESGFVIDKFPISRPNLTFSTLTVSNMSPEDSSIYLCSVRARGAETQYFGPGTRLLVL.